This T cell receptor (beta chain) was captured by sequencing in a study of response to subunit inactivated influenza vaccine. On this clonotype itself: Its target is unknown.

The V end lost 4 bases, the J end lost 3 bases, and 13 bases lay between the germline ends. The CDR3 runs to 14 residues. Germline CDR1 reads ENHRY; CDR2 reads SYGVKD. Study outcomes and limitations: Authors suggested few new T cells are recruited by each seasonal influenza vaccination.

TCRdb recomputed calls from the RT-PCR reads with MiXCR, one row per CDR3 protein. The profile shows more than 450,000 distinct CDR3 sequences, 6.5% to 8% of them singletons. The source is a man between 50 and 69 years old who received an inactivated influenza vaccine. The J gene is TRBJ2-7, the V gene TRBV10-3, with TRBD1 as a possible D gene (5 bases). This specimen consisted of PBMCs from blood, obtained less than 25 months after vaccination. CDR3 residues: CAISVRQGDYEQYF. CDR3 sequence (DNA): TGTGCCATCAGTGTGAGGCAGGGCGACTACGAGCAGTACTTC.